This T cell receptor beta chain was sequenced during a study of cytomegalovirus exposure and HLA in healthy donors. As for the study in general: Of 300 to 450 genotyped donors, roughly 80% clustered with self-reported Caucasian donors.

About this clone itself: What it binds is not known.

The PCR was carried out with 60 Vbeta primers and 13 Jbeta primers. Assay used: immunoSEQ multiplex PCR; TCRdb lists only in-frame clones, some missing. The repertoire holds approximately 92,000 clones, under 80% seen once, with roughly 6.6% in the top ten. There were likely unrecorded immune exposures, though donors were nominally healthy when sampled. V gave up 0 bases and J gave up 1 base; unmatched junction bases: 4. The germline gives CDR1 SEHNR, CDR2 FQNEAQ (reference sequence). The CDR3 contains 16 residues. Regarding the study as a whole: Among TCR beta chains, those listed as cytomegalovirus-associated numbered around 180.

The sequenced sample was PBMCs. The chain has TRBV7-9 and TRBJ1-1; 8 bases line up with TRBD1. The TCR sequence derives from a man aged 45-65 years in good health and CMV-seropositive. CDR3 sequence: CASSLALGQGNTEAFF. In DNA form, the CDR3 reads TGTGCCAGCAGCTTAGCGCTTGGACAGGGGAACACTGAAGCTTTCTTT.